Below, one T cell receptor (beta chain) is given with its context. Its antigen is currently not known. One end of the junction fails to match germline, which may point to a read error. Receptor libraries were prepared by the immunoSEQ multiplex PCR assay. To provide template for TCR sequencing, every sample had RNA extracted and reverse transcribed into cDNA. SuperScript III was used to make first-strand cDNA, primed with a 2:1 mix of oligo-dT and random hexamers. A synthetic immune receptor repertoire was used to assess amplification bias, and residual bias was removed computationally. Processing in the source paper ran as follows. After raw reads were preprocessed to remove errors, the CDR3 was defined following IMGT conventions as running from the conserved cysteine to phenylalanine. To get clonality, Shannon entropy was normalized by log2 of the number of productive unique TCRs and the result was subtracted from 1. Whether scalp clones were CD4 or CD8 was inferred by matching scalp TCRbeta sequences against CD4 and CD8 repertoires sorted from blood. TCRdb limited this immuneACCESS table to in-frame rearrangements with V and J called. A share of clones is missing; checked studies link under half to unresolved V genes, and the rest is unexplained. V and J calls plus clone size are reproduced from that table; the DNA served to infer D and trimming. The sample profile shows under 350,000 clones; roughly 64% of them were found once. The leading ten clones occupy more than 1.5% of the sample.

Explained via the paper, the time point label denotes: about 5 months on oral tofacitinib. Explained via the paper, the treatment or condition label denotes: oral pan-JAK inhibitor, 5-10 mg twice daily. Lesional scalp punch biopsies and peripheral blood were collected from alopecia areata patients. After PBMCs were isolated by density centrifugation and stained for CD3, CD4 and CD8, a FACSAria was used to sort CD4+ and CD8+ T cells. This entry belongs to a study of CD8+ T cells in alopecia areata listed by TCRdb under 2018. Broadly, across the study: The treated patients, all with moderate-to-severe alopecia areata, were enrolled in an open-label pilot trial of oral tofacitinib given at 5 to 10 mg twice daily. Patients stayed on tofacitinib for 6 to 18 months and then had 6 months of follow-up off drug so that delayed response and recurrence could be assessed. The SALT score, which quantifies the percentage of affected scalp surface area, was used to measure disease severity in treated patients. High-throughput TCRbeta sequencing was used to examine T cell clonal expansion in alopecia areata in both the C3H/HeJ mouse model and human patients. Human TCRbeta sequencing covered scalp tissue and sorted CD4+ and CD8+ peripheral blood T cells from patchy and totalis/universalis alopecia areata patients and healthy controls. Biopsies were taken from tofacitinib-treated patients at baseline and at 4 and 24 weeks of treatment, and a later scalp biopsy was taken in several of the tofacitinib-treated patients. Scalp clonality was compared across normal scalp (n=4), patchy alopecia areata scalp (n=8), and alopecia totalis/universalis scalp (n=8). RNA was extracted with the PAXgene miRNA kit for fixed scalp, the miRNeasy kit for PBMCs, and the RNeasy kit for mouse skin. Amplification of TCRbeta CDR3 regions was done by immunoSEQ multiplex PCR using 35 Vbeta forward primers and 13 Jbeta reverse primers.

Results and caveats for the whole study, not just this receptor: During tofacitinib treatment, many expanded lesional clones stuck around in both scalp and blood, and this persistence may partly explain why relapse happens after treatment is stopped. Unlike mouse skin, which is dominated by gammadelta T cells, normal human skin has resident alphabeta T cells that are also sequenced, and this complicates analysis of the scalp TCR repertoire. Shared TCR sequences between patients were less evident than in mice, which may be partly attributable to HLA diversity in the patient population. Because the treated cohort was small and had only one nonresponder, larger studies are needed to examine links between baseline CD8+ expansion and response. Compared with normal scalp, lesional scalp, particularly in alopecia totalis/universalis, had higher clonality and more expanded CD8+ clones, which suggests antigenic drive. Scalp clonality and the number of expanded CD8+ clones among the top 100 scalp clones were significantly decreased by tofacitinib.

The CDR3 runs 13 residues from the cysteine to the phenylalanine. The sequence is cut down to CDR3 DNA, 39 bases in frame from base 1. The germline V gene (reference sequence) gives CDR1 as SSHAT and CDR2 as FNYEAQ. Recombination joined TRBV7-7 with TRBJ2-1; the D gene is unclear. The sample consisted of CD4+ T cells sorted from blood, taken at week 24, from a patient treated with tofacitinib. The sequence came from a human donor with alopecia areata. The DNA sequence reads TGTGCTAGCAGCTTGTCAGGAAACAATGAGCAGTTCTTC. This translates into CASSLSGNNEQFF. This CDR3, with the reference TRBV7-7 and TRBJ2-1 proteins standing in past its ends, gives the full variable domain GAGVSQSPRYKVTKRGQDVTLRCDPISSHATLYWYQQALGQGPEFLTYFNYEAQPDKSGLPSDRFSAERPEGSISTLTIQRTEQRDSAMYRCASSLSGNNEQFFGPGTRLTVL.